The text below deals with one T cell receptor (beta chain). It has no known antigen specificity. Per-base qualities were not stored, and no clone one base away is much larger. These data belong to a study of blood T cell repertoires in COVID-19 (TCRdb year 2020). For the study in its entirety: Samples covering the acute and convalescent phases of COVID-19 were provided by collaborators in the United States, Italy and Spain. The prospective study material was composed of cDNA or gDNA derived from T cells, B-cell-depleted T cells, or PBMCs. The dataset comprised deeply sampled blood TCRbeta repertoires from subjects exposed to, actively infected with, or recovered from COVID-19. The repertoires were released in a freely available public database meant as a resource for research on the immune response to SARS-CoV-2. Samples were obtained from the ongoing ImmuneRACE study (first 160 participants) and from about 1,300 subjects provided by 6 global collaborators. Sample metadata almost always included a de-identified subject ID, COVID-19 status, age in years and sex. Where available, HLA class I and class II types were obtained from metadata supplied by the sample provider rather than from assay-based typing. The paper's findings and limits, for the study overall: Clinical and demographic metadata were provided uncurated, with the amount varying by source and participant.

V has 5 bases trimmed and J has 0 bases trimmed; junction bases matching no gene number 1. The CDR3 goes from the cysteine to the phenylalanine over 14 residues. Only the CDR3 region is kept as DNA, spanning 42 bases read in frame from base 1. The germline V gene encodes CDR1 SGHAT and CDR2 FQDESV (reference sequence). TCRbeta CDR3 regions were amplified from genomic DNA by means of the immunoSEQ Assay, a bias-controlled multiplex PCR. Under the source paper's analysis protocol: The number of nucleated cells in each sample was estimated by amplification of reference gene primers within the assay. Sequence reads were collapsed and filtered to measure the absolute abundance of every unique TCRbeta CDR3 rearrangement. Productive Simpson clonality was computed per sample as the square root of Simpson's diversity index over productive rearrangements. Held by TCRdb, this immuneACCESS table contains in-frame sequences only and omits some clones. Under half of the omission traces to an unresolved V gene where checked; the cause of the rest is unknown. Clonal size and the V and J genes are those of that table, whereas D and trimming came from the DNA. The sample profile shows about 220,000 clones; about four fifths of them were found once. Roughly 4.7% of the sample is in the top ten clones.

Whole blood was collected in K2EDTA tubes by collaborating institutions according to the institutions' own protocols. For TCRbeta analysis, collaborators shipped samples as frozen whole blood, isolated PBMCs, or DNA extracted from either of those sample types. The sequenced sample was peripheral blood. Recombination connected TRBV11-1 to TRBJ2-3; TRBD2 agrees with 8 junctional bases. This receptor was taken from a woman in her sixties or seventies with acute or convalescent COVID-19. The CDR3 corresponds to CASSRGGSTDTQYF. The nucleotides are TGTGCCAGCAGCCGCGGGGGGAGCACAGATACGCAGTATTTT.